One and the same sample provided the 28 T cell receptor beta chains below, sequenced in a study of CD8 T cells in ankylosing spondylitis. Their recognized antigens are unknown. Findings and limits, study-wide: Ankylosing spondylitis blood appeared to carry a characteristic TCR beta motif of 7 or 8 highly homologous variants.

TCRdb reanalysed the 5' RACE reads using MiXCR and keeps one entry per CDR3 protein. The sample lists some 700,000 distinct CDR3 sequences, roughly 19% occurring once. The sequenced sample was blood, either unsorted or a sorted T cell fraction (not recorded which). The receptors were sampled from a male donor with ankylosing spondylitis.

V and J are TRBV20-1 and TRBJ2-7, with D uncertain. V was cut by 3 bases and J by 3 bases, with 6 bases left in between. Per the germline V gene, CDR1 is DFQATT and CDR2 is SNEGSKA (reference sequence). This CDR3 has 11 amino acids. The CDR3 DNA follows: TGCAGTGCTAGGGCCGACTACGAGCAGTACTTC. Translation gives CSARADYEQYF.

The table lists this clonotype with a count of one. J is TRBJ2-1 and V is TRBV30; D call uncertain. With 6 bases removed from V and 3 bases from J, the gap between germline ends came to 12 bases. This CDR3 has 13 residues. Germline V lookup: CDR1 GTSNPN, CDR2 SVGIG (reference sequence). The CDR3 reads CACHPRSYNEQFF. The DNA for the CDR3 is TGTGCCTGCCATCCTAGGAGCTACAATGAGCAGTTCTTC.

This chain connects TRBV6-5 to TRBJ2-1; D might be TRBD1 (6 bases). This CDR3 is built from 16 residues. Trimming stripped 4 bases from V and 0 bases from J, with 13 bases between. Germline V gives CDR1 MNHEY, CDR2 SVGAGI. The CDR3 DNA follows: TGTGCCAGCAGTTCTGACAGGTTCAGCTCCTACAATGAGCAGTTCTTC. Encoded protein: CASSSDRFSSYNEQFF.

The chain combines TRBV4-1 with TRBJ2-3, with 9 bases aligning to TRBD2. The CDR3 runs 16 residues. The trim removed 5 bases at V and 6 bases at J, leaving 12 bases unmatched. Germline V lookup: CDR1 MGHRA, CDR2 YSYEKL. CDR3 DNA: TGCGCCAGCAGCACCCGAGGAGCGGGAGGCGGGGATACGCAGTATTTT. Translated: CASSTRGAGGGDTQYF.

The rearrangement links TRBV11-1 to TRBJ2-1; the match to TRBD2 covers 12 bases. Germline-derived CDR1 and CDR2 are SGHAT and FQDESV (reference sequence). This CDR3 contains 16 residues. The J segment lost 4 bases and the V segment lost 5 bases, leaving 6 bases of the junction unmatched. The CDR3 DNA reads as TGTGCCAGCAGCGCGAAGACTAGCGGGGGTTACAATGAGCAGTTCTTC. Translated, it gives CASSAKTSGGYNEQFF.

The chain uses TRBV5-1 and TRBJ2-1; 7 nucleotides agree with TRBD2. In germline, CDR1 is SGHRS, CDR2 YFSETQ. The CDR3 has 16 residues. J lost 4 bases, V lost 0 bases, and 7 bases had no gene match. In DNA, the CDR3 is TGCGCCAGCAGCTTGGAACCTAGCGGAGATTACAATGAGCAGTTCTTC. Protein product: CASSLEPSGDYNEQFF. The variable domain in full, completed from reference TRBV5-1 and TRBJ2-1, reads KAGVTQTPRYLIKTRGQQVTLSCSPISGHRSVSWYQQTPGQGLQFLFEYFSETQRNKGNFPGRFSGRQFSNSRSEMNVSTLELGDSALYLCASSLEPSGDYNEQFFGPGTRLTVL.

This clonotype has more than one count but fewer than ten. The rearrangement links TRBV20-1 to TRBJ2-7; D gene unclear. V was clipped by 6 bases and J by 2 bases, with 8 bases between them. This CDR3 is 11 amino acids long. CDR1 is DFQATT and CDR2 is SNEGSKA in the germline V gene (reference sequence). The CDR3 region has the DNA TGCAGTGCGGGCGTCACCTACGAGCAGTACTTC. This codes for CSAGVTYEQYF.

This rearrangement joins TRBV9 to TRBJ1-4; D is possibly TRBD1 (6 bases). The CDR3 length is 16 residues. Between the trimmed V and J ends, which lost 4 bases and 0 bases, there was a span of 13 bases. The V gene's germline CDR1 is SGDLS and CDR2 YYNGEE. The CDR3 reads CASSPRTDATNEKLFF. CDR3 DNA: TGTGCCAGCAGCCCCCGGACAGACGCAACTAATGAAAAACTGTTTTTT.

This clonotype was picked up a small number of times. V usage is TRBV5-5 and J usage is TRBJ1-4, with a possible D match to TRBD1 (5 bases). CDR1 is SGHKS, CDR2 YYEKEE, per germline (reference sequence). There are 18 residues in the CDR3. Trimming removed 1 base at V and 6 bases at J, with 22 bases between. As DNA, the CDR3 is TGTGCCAGCAGCTTGAAAACGGGAGGATGGCCGGGGGATGAAAAACTGTTTTTT. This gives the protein CASSLKTGGWPGDEKLFF.

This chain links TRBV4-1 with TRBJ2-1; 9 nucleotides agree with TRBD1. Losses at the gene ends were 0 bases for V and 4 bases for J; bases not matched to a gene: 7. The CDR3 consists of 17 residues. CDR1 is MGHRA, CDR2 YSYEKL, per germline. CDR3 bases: TGCGCCAGCAGCCAAGATGGCTACGGGACAGGGTACAATGAGCAGTTCTTC. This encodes CASSQDGYGTGYNEQFF.

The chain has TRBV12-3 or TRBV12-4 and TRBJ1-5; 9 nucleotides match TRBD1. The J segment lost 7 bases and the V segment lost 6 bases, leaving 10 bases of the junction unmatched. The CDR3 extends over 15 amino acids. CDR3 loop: CASSDQQGAWQPQHF. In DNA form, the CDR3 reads TGTGCCAGCAGCGATCAACAGGGGGCATGGCAGCCCCAGCATTTT.

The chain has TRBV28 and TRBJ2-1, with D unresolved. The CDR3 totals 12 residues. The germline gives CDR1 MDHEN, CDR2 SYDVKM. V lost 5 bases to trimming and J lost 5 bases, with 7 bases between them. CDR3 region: CASSPVNNEQFF. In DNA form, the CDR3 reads TGTGCCAGCAGTCCGGTTAACAATGAGCAGTTCTTC.

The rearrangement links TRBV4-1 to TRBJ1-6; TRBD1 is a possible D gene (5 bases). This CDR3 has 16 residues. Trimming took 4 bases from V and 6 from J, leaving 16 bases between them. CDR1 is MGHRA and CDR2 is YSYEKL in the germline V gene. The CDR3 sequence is CASSLSAQGSNSPLHF. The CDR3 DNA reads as TGCGCCAGCAGCCTGAGTGCCCAGGGTAGTAATTCACCCCTCCACTTT.

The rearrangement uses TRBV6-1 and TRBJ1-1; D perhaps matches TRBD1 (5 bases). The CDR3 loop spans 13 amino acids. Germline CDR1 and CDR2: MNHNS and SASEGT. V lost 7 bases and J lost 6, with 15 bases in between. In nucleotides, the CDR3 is TGTGCCAGCACTGGGGACGCCTTAGCTGAAGCTTTCTTT. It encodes CASTGDALAEAFF.

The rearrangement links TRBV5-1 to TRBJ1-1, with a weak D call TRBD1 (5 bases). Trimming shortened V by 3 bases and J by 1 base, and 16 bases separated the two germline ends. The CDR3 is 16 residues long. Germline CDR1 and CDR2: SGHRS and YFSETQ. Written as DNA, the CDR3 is TGCGCCAGCAGCTCCACTAGGGGAGAAAAGAACACTGAAGCTTTCTTT. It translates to CASSSTRGEKNTEAFF. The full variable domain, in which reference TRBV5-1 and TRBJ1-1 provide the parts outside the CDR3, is KAGVTQTPRYLIKTRGQQVTLSCSPISGHRSVSWYQQTPGQGLQFLFEYFSETQRNKGNFPGRFSGRQFSNSRSEMNVSTLELGDSALYLCASSSTRGEKNTEAFFGQGTRLTVV.

The CDR3 DNA reads as TGCAGTGCTCCGGACAGTGCCACCTACGAGCAGTACTTC. Its protein product is CSAPDSATYEQYF. The chain joins TRBV20-1 to TRBJ2-7; D is perhaps TRBD1 (6 bases). V lost 5 bases to trimming and J lost 2 bases, with 13 bases between them. Germline V gene data show CDR1 as DFQATT and CDR2 as SNEGSKA (reference sequence). The CDR3 contains 13 residues.

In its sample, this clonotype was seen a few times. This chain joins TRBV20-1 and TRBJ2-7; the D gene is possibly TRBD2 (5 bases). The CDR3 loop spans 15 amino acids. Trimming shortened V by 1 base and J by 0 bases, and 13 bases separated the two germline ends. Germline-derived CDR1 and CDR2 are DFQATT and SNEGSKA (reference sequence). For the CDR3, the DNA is TGCAGTGCTAGAGCTGGGAGTAGTCCCTCCTACGAGCAGTACTTC. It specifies CSARAGSSPSYEQYF.

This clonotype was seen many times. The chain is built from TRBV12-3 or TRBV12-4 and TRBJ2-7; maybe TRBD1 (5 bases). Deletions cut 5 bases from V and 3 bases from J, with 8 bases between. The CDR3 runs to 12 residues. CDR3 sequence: CASSPQGYEQYF. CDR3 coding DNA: TGTGCCAGCAGTCCCCAGGGCTACGAGCAGTACTTC.

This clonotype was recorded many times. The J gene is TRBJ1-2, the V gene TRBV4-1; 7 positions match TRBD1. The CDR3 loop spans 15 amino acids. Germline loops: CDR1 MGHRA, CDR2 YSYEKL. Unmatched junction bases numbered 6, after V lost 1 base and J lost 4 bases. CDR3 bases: TGCGCCAGCAGCCAAGGACAGGGATATATCTATGGCTACACCTTC. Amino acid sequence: CASSQGQGYIYGYTF.

This CDR3 reads CASSYQGQFTRQYF. The CDR3 coding sequence is TGTGCCAGCAGCTACCAGGGACAGTTTACGAGGCAGTATTTT. The V call is TRBV5-8, the J call TRBJ2-3; 7 positions agree with TRBD1. CDR3 length: 14 residues. V trimming: 3 bases; J trimming: 11 bases; junction bases outside the gene matches: 12. The germline gives CDR1 SGHTS, CDR2 YDEGEE.

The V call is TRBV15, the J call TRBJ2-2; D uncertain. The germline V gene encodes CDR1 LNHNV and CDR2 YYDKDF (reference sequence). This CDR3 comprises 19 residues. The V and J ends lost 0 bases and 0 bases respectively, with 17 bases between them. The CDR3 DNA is TGTGCCACCAGCAGAGATCTAAGGCTCACCGTCGCGAACACCGGGGAGCTGTTTTTT. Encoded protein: CATSRDLRLTVANTGELFF. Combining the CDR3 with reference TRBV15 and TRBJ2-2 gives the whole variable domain DAMVIQNPRYQVTQFGKPVTLSCSQTLNHNVMYWYQQKSSQAPKLLFHYYDKDFNNEADTPDNFQSRRPNTSFCFLDIRSPGLGDTAMYLCATSRDLRLTVANTGELFFGEGSRLTVL.

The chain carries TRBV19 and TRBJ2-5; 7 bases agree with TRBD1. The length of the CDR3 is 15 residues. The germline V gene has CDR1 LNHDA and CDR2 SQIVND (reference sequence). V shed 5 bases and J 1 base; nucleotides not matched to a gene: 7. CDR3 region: CASSETGWTQETQYF. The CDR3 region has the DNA TGTGCCAGTAGTGAGACAGGGTGGACCCAAGAGACCCAGTACTTC.

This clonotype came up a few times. The CDR3 region has the DNA TGTGCCAGCAGCTTGGCCGCATCCAATCAGCCCCAGCATTTT. Translation gives CASSLAASNQPQHF. V gene TRBV5-6 combines with J gene TRBJ1-5; D is uncertain. CDR3 size: 14 residues. Germline CDR1 and CDR2: SGHDT and YYEEEE. With 0 bases removed from V and 3 bases from J, the gap between germline ends came to 7 bases. Variable domain in full (rest from reference TRBV5-6 and TRBJ1-5): DAGVTQSPTHLIKTRGQQVTLRCSPKSGHDTVSWYQQALGQGPQFIFQYYEEEERQRGNFPDRFSGHQFPNYSSELNVNALLLGDSALYLCASSLAASNQPQHFGDGTRLSIL.

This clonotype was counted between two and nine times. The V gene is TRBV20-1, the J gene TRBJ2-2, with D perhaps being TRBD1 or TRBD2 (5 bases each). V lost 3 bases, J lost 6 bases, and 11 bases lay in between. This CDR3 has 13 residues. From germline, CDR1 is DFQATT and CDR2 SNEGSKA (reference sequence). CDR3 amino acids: CSARREGAGELFF. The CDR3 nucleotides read TGCAGTGCTAGGAGGGAAGGGGCCGGGGAGCTGTTTTTT.

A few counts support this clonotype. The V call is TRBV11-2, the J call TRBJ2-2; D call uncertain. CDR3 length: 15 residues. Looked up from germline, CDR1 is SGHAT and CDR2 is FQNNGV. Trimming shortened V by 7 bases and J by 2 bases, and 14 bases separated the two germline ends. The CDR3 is CASTFTTSNTGELFF. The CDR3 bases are TGTGCCAGCACCTTTACGACTTCTAACACCGGGGAGCTGTTTTTT.

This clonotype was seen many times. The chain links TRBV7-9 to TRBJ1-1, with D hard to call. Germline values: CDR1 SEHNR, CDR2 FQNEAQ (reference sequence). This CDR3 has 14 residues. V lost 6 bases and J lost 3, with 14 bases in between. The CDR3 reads CASSSTVGYTEAFF. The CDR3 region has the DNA TGTGCCAGCAGTTCCACGGTGGGGTACACTGAAGCTTTCTTT.

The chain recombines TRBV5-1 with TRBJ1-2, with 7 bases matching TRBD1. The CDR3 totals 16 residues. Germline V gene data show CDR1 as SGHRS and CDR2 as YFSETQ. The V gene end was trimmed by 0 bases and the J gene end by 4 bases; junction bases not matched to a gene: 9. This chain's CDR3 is CASSLGYQGGRYGYTF. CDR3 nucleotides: TGCGCCAGCAGCTTGGGTTACCAGGGGGGCCGCTATGGCTACACCTTC.

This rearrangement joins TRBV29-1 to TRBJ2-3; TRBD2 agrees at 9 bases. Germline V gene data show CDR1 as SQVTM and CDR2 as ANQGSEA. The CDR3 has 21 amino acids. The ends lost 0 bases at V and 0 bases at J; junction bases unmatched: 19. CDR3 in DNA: TGCAGCGTTGAAGATTGGGAAGGGACTAGCTATCCCCATCCAAGCACAGATACGCAGTATTTT. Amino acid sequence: CSVEDWEGTSYPHPSTDTQYF.